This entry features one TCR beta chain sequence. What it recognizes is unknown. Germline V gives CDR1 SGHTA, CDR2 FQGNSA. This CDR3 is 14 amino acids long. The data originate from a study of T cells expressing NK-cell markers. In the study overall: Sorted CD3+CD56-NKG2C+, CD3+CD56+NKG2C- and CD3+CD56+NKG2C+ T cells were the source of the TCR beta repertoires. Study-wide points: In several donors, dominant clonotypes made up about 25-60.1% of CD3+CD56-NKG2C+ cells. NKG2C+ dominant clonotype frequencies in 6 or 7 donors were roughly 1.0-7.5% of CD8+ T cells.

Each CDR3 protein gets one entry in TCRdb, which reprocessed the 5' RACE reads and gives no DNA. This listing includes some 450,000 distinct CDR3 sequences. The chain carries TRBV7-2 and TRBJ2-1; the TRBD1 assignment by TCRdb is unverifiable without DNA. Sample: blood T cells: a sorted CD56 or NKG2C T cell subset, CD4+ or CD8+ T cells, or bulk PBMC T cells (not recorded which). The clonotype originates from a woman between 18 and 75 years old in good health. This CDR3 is CASTRHPTGDEQFF.